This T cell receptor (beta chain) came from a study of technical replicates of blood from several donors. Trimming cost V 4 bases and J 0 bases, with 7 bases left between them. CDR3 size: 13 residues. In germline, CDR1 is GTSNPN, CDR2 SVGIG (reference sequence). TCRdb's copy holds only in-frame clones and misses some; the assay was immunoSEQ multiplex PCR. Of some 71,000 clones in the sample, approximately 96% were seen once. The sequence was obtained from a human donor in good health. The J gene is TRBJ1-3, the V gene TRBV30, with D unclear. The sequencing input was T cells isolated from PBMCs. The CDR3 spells CAWTGSSGNTIYF. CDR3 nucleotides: TGTGCCTGGACAGGTTCCTCTGGAAACACCATATATTTT.